This T cell receptor beta chain was retrieved from a study of metastatic and nonmetastatic thyroid tumors. All patients were treatment-naive before thyroid surgery. Germline CDR1 MNHNS, CDR2 SASEGT. CDR3 length: 17 amino acids. The J segment lost 4 bases and the V segment lost 10 bases, leaving 16 bases of the junction unmatched. Via MiXCR, TCRdb re-called the PCR reads. The sample consists of about 33,000 clones, about a sixth of them appearing once. The V call is TRBV6-1, the J call TRBJ2-2, with 9 bases fitting TRBD1. Sequencing used blood. This sequence originates from a male donor with papillary thyroid cancer or a benign thyroid nodule (not recorded which). Some clones in this sample may be carry-over from other donors' samples. The CDR3 is CATSSPGTGSSTGELFF. The CDR3 nucleotides are TGTGCCACCAGCAGCCCAGGGACAGGGAGTAGCACCGGGGAGCTGTTTTTT.